These T cell receptor beta chains were read from a single sample in a study of T-cell memory formation after mild COVID-19. Each CDR3 protein is one row after TCRdb ran MiXCR on the 5' RACE reads. The table lists some 310,000 distinct CDR3 sequences, roughly 19% of them singletons, with about 21% in the top ten. The specimen sequenced was PBMCs or a T cell subset sorted from them (not recorded which). Source of these receptors: a man between 18 and 35 years old who had mild COVID-19 (a few samples of this study predate the infection). Cell type and time point are not known. Both conserved end residues are part of each CDR3. The order of the fields is D gene, J gene, V gene, clone size, CDR3 DNA, CDR3 protein. D genes are given only for firm matches. Clone size is shown for a subset of rows, as once, few, many or a class of expanded clone.

d_gene: -; j_gene: TRBJ1-1; v_gene: TRBV20-1; abundance: few; CDR3nt: TGCAGTGCTAGATTACGTGCAGGGGCAAGAACTTTCTTT; CDR3aa: CSARLRAGARTFF
d_gene: -; j_gene: TRBJ1-1; v_gene: TRBV12-3/TRBV12-4; abundance: -; CDR3nt: TGTGCCAGCAGCTACTCCGGGTCGGGGGTCACTGAAGCTTTCTTT; CDR3aa: CASSYSGSGVTEAFF
d_gene: TRBD2; j_gene: TRBJ2-1; v_gene: TRBV5-1; abundance: few; CDR3nt: TGCGCCAGCAGCTTGGAGGCGCGGGGGGCCTACAATGAGCAGTTCTTC; CDR3aa: CASSLEARGAYNEQFF
d_gene: TRBD2; j_gene: TRBJ2-3; v_gene: TRBV7-8; abundance: few; CDR3nt: TGTGCCAGCAGCTTCCGCGGACTAGCGGGGGCCACAGATACGCAGTATTTT; CDR3aa: CASSFRGLAGATDTQYF
d_gene: -; j_gene: TRBJ1-1; v_gene: TRBV6-2/TRBV6-3; abundance: -; CDR3nt: TGTGCCAGCGGGGACGGACCCCTGAGGACTGAAGCTTTCTTT; CDR3aa: CASGDGPLRTEAFF
d_gene: -; j_gene: TRBJ1-3; v_gene: TRBV19; abundance: many; CDR3nt: TGTGCCAGTAGTGTGACCCGCTCTGGAAACACCATATATTTT; CDR3aa: CASSVTRSGNTIYF
d_gene: -; j_gene: TRBJ2-5; v_gene: TRBV7-9; abundance: -; CDR3nt: TGTGCCAGCAGCCCAGGCGAAACAGGGAACGCGAAGGAGACCCAGTACTTC; CDR3aa: CASSPGETGNAKETQYF
d_gene: -; j_gene: TRBJ2-5; v_gene: TRBV5-1; abundance: -; CDR3nt: TGCGCCAGCAGCCTACTCACCGGGACCCAATCTGGGGCCCAGTACTTC; CDR3aa: CASSLLTGTQSGAQYF
d_gene: TRBD1; j_gene: TRBJ2-5; v_gene: TRBV5-1; abundance: -; CDR3nt: TGCGCCAGCAGCCGGGACAGTCGGGGTCAAGAGACCCAGTACTTC; CDR3aa: CASSRDSRGQETQYF
d_gene: -; j_gene: TRBJ2-3; v_gene: TRBV29-1; abundance: many; CDR3nt: TGCAGCGTTGAATGGGGCGGAAGCACAGATACGCAGTATTTT; CDR3aa: CSVEWGGSTDTQYF
d_gene: -; j_gene: TRBJ1-2; v_gene: TRBV4-2; abundance: few; CDR3nt: TGTGCCAGCAGCTTCTCGCCCGGACCCACCAACACCAGGGGCTACACCTTC; CDR3aa: CASSFSPGPTNTRGYTF
d_gene: -; j_gene: TRBJ1-1; v_gene: TRBV3-1; abundance: -; CDR3nt: TGTGCCAGCAGCCAAGACGGGTCAGGGGACACTGAAGCTTTCTTT; CDR3aa: CASSQDGSGDTEAFF
d_gene: -; j_gene: TRBJ1-6; v_gene: TRBV6-5; abundance: few; CDR3nt: TGTGCCAGCAGTTACTCGGGACCGGGCGAGTCACCCCTCCACTTT; CDR3aa: CASSYSGPGESPLHF
d_gene: -; j_gene: TRBJ2-3; v_gene: TRBV20-1; abundance: few; CDR3nt: TGCAGTGCTAGAGAACGCATATCAGATACGCAGTATTTT; CDR3aa: CSARERISDTQYF
d_gene: TRBD1; j_gene: TRBJ1-6; v_gene: TRBV7-2; abundance: once; CDR3nt: TGTGCCAGCAGCTCACCCGGGACAGGTTCACCCCTCCACTTT; CDR3aa: CASSSPGTGSPLHF
d_gene: TRBD1; j_gene: TRBJ2-3; v_gene: TRBV24-1; abundance: -; CDR3nt: TGTGCCACCAGTGATTTGAAGGGGGCCCGCACAGATACGCAGTATTTT; CDR3aa: CATSDLKGARTDTQYF
d_gene: -; j_gene: TRBJ2-3; v_gene: TRBV13; abundance: -; CDR3nt: TGTGCCAGCAGCTTATCGATCGGGCCTCCTGCAGATACGCAGTATTTT; CDR3aa: CASSLSIGPPADTQYF
d_gene: TRBD1; j_gene: TRBJ2-7; v_gene: TRBV4-3; abundance: few; CDR3nt: TGCGCCAGCAGCCAAGATGACAGGGGGTACGAGCAGTACTTC; CDR3aa: CASSQDDRGYEQYF
d_gene: -; j_gene: TRBJ2-1; v_gene: TRBV7-9; abundance: -; CDR3nt: TGTGCCAGCAGCCCCACCTCGCTAGAGCAGTTCTTC; CDR3aa: CASSPTSLEQFF
d_gene: -; j_gene: TRBJ2-4; v_gene: TRBV7-2; abundance: -; CDR3nt: TGTGCCAGCAGCTTAGTACAAACCAAAACCATTCAGTACTTC; CDR3aa: CASSLVQTKTIQYF
d_gene: -; j_gene: TRBJ2-2; v_gene: TRBV9; abundance: many; CDR3nt: TGTGCCAGCAGCGTAGTGTCTAACACCGGGGAGCTGTTTTTT; CDR3aa: CASSVVSNTGELFF
d_gene: -; j_gene: TRBJ1-1; v_gene: TRBV7-9; abundance: many; CDR3nt: TGTGCCAGCAGCTTAGTTGCGGGGCTGAACACTGAAGCTTTCTTT; CDR3aa: CASSLVAGLNTEAFF
d_gene: -; j_gene: TRBJ1-1; v_gene: TRBV7-3; abundance: few; CDR3nt: TGTGCCAGCAGCTTAAATCCCGCCCAGGACTTGATGCAGGACACTGAAGCTTTCTTT; CDR3aa: CASSLNPAQDLMQDTEAFF
d_gene: -; j_gene: TRBJ1-2; v_gene: TRBV29-1; abundance: few; CDR3nt: TGCAGCGTTCCCGCGGGGGACGGCTATGGCTACACCTTC; CDR3aa: CSVPAGDGYGYTF
d_gene: -; j_gene: TRBJ1-2; v_gene: TRBV9; abundance: few; CDR3nt: TGTGCCAGCAGCCCACGTACGGGGCAGAGCTATGGCTACACCTTC; CDR3aa: CASSPRTGQSYGYTF
d_gene: TRBD1; j_gene: TRBJ1-4; v_gene: TRBV6-1; abundance: few; CDR3nt: TGTGCCAGCAGTGATCCTGGGGCAGGGGGTACTGAAAAACTGTTTTTT; CDR3aa: CASSDPGAGGTEKLFF
d_gene: -; j_gene: TRBJ1-1; v_gene: TRBV24-1; abundance: -; CDR3nt: TGTGCCGTATCACTCCGGGACATGAACACTGAAGCTTTCTTT; CDR3aa: CAVSLRDMNTEAFF
d_gene: TRBD1; j_gene: TRBJ2-5; v_gene: TRBV29-1; abundance: many; CDR3nt: TGCAGCGGAACCGGCGACAGGGGGTGGCAAGAGACCCAGTACTTC; CDR3aa: CSGTGDRGWQETQYF
d_gene: TRBD1; j_gene: TRBJ1-5; v_gene: TRBV20-1; abundance: few; CDR3nt: TGCAGTGCTAGATCCTCCGACAGGGGCTTGGGTCAGCCCCAGCATTTT; CDR3aa: CSARSSDRGLGQPQHF
d_gene: TRBD2; j_gene: TRBJ2-1; v_gene: TRBV4-3; abundance: -; CDR3nt: TGCGCCAGCAGCCCTCAGCCCCGACTAGCGGGGTACAATGAGCAGTTCTTC; CDR3aa: CASSPQPRLAGYNEQFF
d_gene: TRBD1; j_gene: TRBJ2-3; v_gene: TRBV5-1; abundance: few; CDR3nt: TGCGCCAGCAGCTTTACAGGGGAAGTCACAGATACGCAGTATTTT; CDR3aa: CASSFTGEVTDTQYF
d_gene: TRBD1; j_gene: TRBJ1-2; v_gene: TRBV7-2; abundance: -; CDR3nt: TGTGCCAGCAGCGGCCGGACAGGGCCCCTTGGCTATGGCTACACCTTC; CDR3aa: CASSGRTGPLGYGYTF
d_gene: TRBD1; j_gene: TRBJ1-1; v_gene: TRBV9; abundance: -; CDR3nt: TGTGCCAGCAGCGAGACAGGGGGCTTGGCTGAAGCTTTCTTT; CDR3aa: CASSETGGLAEAFF
d_gene: TRBD2; j_gene: TRBJ2-2; v_gene: TRBV6-2/TRBV6-3; abundance: few; CDR3nt: TGTGCCAGCAGACCCCTAGCGGGGCTAAACACCGGGGAGCTGTTTTTT; CDR3aa: CASRPLAGLNTGELFF
d_gene: TRBD2; j_gene: TRBJ2-3; v_gene: TRBV7-3; abundance: few; CDR3nt: TGTGCCAGCAGCTTAACCAGCGGGGTGGATACGCAGTATTTT; CDR3aa: CASSLTSGVDTQYF
d_gene: TRBD1; j_gene: TRBJ1-6; v_gene: TRBV5-1; abundance: -; CDR3nt: TGCGCCAGCAGCACAACGGGACAGACCTCTAGACCCCTCCACTTT; CDR3aa: CASSTTGQTSRPLHF
d_gene: TRBD1; j_gene: TRBJ2-1; v_gene: TRBV14; abundance: many; CDR3nt: TGTGCCAGCAGCCAAGATTATAAAAGAGGGACAGGTCCCAATGAGCAGTTCTTC; CDR3aa: CASSQDYKRGTGPNEQFF
d_gene: -; j_gene: TRBJ1-4; v_gene: TRBV30; abundance: few; CDR3nt: TGTGCCTGGAGTGCCCCGGGGGGGGTATGGAGAAAACTGTTTTTT; CDR3aa: CAWSAPGGVWRKLFF
d_gene: -; j_gene: TRBJ2-7; v_gene: TRBV7-6; abundance: -; CDR3nt: TGTGCCAGCAGCTTAGCGGGACAAACCCCCGAGCAGTACTTC; CDR3aa: CASSLAGQTPEQYF
d_gene: TRBD1; j_gene: TRBJ2-7; v_gene: TRBV2; abundance: few; CDR3nt: TGTGCCAGCGGACAGGGGCACGAGCAGTACTTC; CDR3aa: CASGQGHEQYF
d_gene: -; j_gene: TRBJ1-2; v_gene: TRBV12-3/TRBV12-4; abundance: -; CDR3nt: TGTGCCAGCAGTTCGGTTGCGGGGTCTAACTATGGCTACACCTTC; CDR3aa: CASSSVAGSNYGYTF
d_gene: TRBD1; j_gene: TRBJ1-5; v_gene: TRBV4-1; abundance: few; CDR3nt: TGCGCCAGCAGCCAAGTTCTCCCACAGGGGGAGTTTAGCAATCAGCCCCAGCATTTT; CDR3aa: CASSQVLPQGEFSNQPQHF
d_gene: -; j_gene: TRBJ2-3; v_gene: TRBV7-3; abundance: -; CDR3nt: TGTGCCAGCAGCGAAAGCGGAGAAGATACGCAGTATTTT; CDR3aa: CASSESGEDTQYF
d_gene: TRBD1; j_gene: TRBJ2-1; v_gene: TRBV15; abundance: few; CDR3nt: TGTGCCACCAGCAGAAAAATACCGGGACAGGGAGAGGAGTTCTTC; CDR3aa: CATSRKIPGQGEEFF
d_gene: -; j_gene: TRBJ1-1; v_gene: TRBV29-1; abundance: -; CDR3nt: TGCAGCGTTGGAATAGGGCCGAACACTGAAGCTTTCTTT; CDR3aa: CSVGIGPNTEAFF
d_gene: TRBD1; j_gene: TRBJ1-1; v_gene: TRBV7-9; abundance: few; CDR3nt: TGTGCCAGCAGCCCTACGACAGGGGCCACTGAAGCTTTCTTT; CDR3aa: CASSPTTGATEAFF
d_gene: -; j_gene: TRBJ2-7; v_gene: TRBV6-5; abundance: few; CDR3nt: TGTGCCAGCAGGCCATCATCTAGTGTTCGATCCTACGAGCAGTACTTC; CDR3aa: CASRPSSSVRSYEQYF
d_gene: -; j_gene: TRBJ1-2; v_gene: TRBV4-3; abundance: -; CDR3nt: TGCGCCAGCAGCCAGGCAGTGGACGGGATCTATGGCTACACCTTC; CDR3aa: CASSQAVDGIYGYTF
d_gene: -; j_gene: TRBJ1-2; v_gene: TRBV11-2; abundance: few; CDR3nt: TGTGCCAGCAGCTTATCGGGCAGGGGCAACTATGGCTACACCTTC; CDR3aa: CASSLSGRGNYGYTF
d_gene: -; j_gene: TRBJ1-2; v_gene: TRBV4-3; abundance: few; CDR3nt: TGCGCCAGCAGCGGGATAGGAGGGCTCGGGGGCAATGGCTACACCTTC; CDR3aa: CASSGIGGLGGNGYTF
d_gene: -; j_gene: TRBJ1-1; v_gene: TRBV7-9; abundance: few; CDR3nt: TGTGCCAGCGGCCAGACGTTGGCTTTCTTT; CDR3aa: CASGQTLAFF
d_gene: TRBD1; j_gene: TRBJ1-2; v_gene: TRBV27; abundance: few; CDR3nt: TGTGCCAGCAGTTTGTCCGGGACAGGCTTTGGCTACACCTTC; CDR3aa: CASSLSGTGFGYTF
d_gene: -; j_gene: TRBJ1-2; v_gene: TRBV7-9; abundance: few; CDR3nt: TGTGCCAGCAGCTTTTCCGGGACCTACCCGGGATATAATGGCTACACCTTC; CDR3aa: CASSFSGTYPGYNGYTF
d_gene: -; j_gene: TRBJ2-2; v_gene: TRBV7-9; abundance: few; CDR3nt: TGTGCCAGCAGCTTAGTAGGATCGAGAAAAACCGGGGAGCTGTTTTTT; CDR3aa: CASSLVGSRKTGELFF
d_gene: -; j_gene: TRBJ1-5; v_gene: TRBV20-1; abundance: -; CDR3nt: TGCAGTGCTAGGGGCGCAGGGAGGTCAGGCAATCAGCCCCAGCATTTT; CDR3aa: CSARGAGRSGNQPQHF
d_gene: -; j_gene: TRBJ2-7; v_gene: TRBV10-3; abundance: few; CDR3nt: TGTGCCATCTCTAGAGCGGCCTCCTACGAGCAGTACTTC; CDR3aa: CAISRAASYEQYF